This TCR beta chain was observed in a study of cytomegalovirus exposure and HLA in healthy donors. Study-level points and caveats: Sequencing depth across donors, presence/absence analyses assumed, was roughly uniform.

Vbeta (60) and Jbeta (13) primers were used in the PCR. Data came from immunoSEQ multiplex PCR; TCRdb stores just in-frame clones and leaves some out. The sample consists of 200,000 or so clones, over 70% of them appearing once. CDR1 SGHNT and CDR2 YENEEA come from the germline V gene. The V and J ends lost 3 bases and 8 bases respectively, with 11 bases between them. This CDR3 comprises 13 residues. On this clone itself: Its antigen remains unknown.

The sequencing input was PBMCs. The chain combines TRBV11-3 with TRBJ1-3; D ambiguous. This clonotype was sampled from a woman under 30 in good health and CMV-seropositive. This CDR3 is CASSLDREDTIYF. The CDR3 region has the DNA TGTGCCAGCAGCTTGGATAGGGAGGACACCATATATTTT.